Presented here are 23 T cell receptor beta chains from one specimen sequenced in a study of cytomegalovirus exposure and HLA in healthy donors. The protocol was immunoSEQ multiplex PCR, while the TCRdb copy is restricted to in-frame clones and leaves out a portion. Found here are some 240,000 clones, roughly 86% of them singletons; the top ten hold around 1.2%. The sample comprised PBMCs. These receptors all come from a woman under 40 in good health and CMV-seropositive.

This sequence joins TRBV13 and TRBJ2-7; the match to TRBD1 covers 7 bases. This CDR3 has 16 residues. Germline V gene sequence: CDR1 PRHDT, CDR2 FYEKMQ (reference sequence). V trimming: 5 bases; J trimming: 3 bases; junction bases outside the gene matches: 13. CDR3 DNA sequence: TGTGCCAGCAGCCCCCGGGACAGTCCTATCGACTACGAGCAGTACTTC. Its protein is CASSPRDSPIDYEQYF.

The chain carries TRBV5-1 and TRBJ2-1; 9 bases line up with TRBD2. The CDR3 spans 15 residues. V dropped 4 bases and J dropped 6; count of bases not matched to a gene: 8. CDR1 is SGHRS and CDR2 is YFSETQ in the germline V gene. In DNA, the CDR3 is TGCGCCAGCAGCCCCGGAGCGGGAGGCCCCAATGAGCAGTTCTTC. As protein: CASSPGAGGPNEQFF.

This CDR3 reads CASSVVAGVNTGELFF. Here the CDR3 DNA reads TGTGCCAGCAGCGTCGTAGCGGGGGTAAACACCGGGGAGCTGTTTTTT. J is TRBJ2-2 and V is TRBV7-9; 9 nucleotides line up with TRBD2. V shed 5 bases and J 2 bases; nucleotides not matched to a gene: 6. From germline, CDR1 is SEHNR and CDR2 FQNEAQ (reference sequence). This CDR3 contains 16 residues.

V usage is TRBV10-3 and J usage is TRBJ2-7; 14 bases match TRBD2. Germline V CDR1 and CDR2: ENHRY, SYGVKD. With V trimmed by 10 bases and J by 6 bases, 5 bases remained unmatched. The CDR3 runs to 13 residues. Written as DNA, the CDR3 is TGTGCCAACGGACTAGCGGGAGGCCCCGAGCAGTACTTC. Residues: CANGLAGGPEQYF.

This clone occurred once. The rearrangement uses TRBV9 and TRBJ2-1; TRBD1 aligns across 8 bases. Trimming cost V 4 bases and J 3 bases; bases outside gene matches: 6. The germline V gene encodes CDR1 SGDLS and CDR2 YYNGEE. The CDR3 length is 15 residues. In nucleotides, the CDR3 is TGTGCCAGCAGCACCGTGACAGGGGACTACAATGAGCAGTTCTTC. This gives the protein CASSTVTGDYNEQFF. Complete variable domain (other parts from reference TRBV9 and TRBJ2-1): DSGVTQTPKHLITATGQRVTLRCSPRSGDLSVYWYQQSLDQGLQFLIQYYNGEERAKGNILERFSAQQFPDLHSELNLSSLELGDSALYFCASSTVTGDYNEQFFGPGTRLTVL.

The genes are TRBV2 and TRBJ2-5; 12 bases fit TRBD2. Germline values: CDR1 SNHLY, CDR2 FYNNEI. Unmatched junction bases numbered 5, after V lost 5 bases and J lost 4 bases. The length of the CDR3 is 15 residues. CDR3: CASSQLAGGGETQYF. The DNA of the CDR3 is TGTGCCAGCAGTCAGCTAGCGGGAGGGGGAGAGACCCAGTACTTC.

V is TRBV11-2 and J is TRBJ2-7; the match to TRBD2 covers 12 bases. Germline assignment: CDR1 SGHAT and CDR2 FQNNGV. This CDR3 has 16 amino acids. Trimming cost V 5 bases and J 3 bases; bases outside gene matches: 8. This CDR3 is CASSPVTSGSGYEQYF. The DNA for the CDR3 is TGTGCCAGCAGCCCGGTGACTAGCGGGAGTGGCTACGAGCAGTACTTC.

The rearrangement links TRBV7-3 to TRBJ2-7; 9 positions agree with TRBD1. The junction had 3 bases not matched to a gene; V was cut back by 2 bases and J by 1 base. CDR1 SGHTA and CDR2 FQGTGA come from the germline V gene. This CDR3 spans 15 amino acids. The CDR3 DNA reads TGTGCCAGCAGCTTATACGGGACAGGGTCCTACGAGCAGTACTTC. Its translation is CASSLYGTGSYEQYF. Full variable domain (missing parts from reference TRBV7-3 and TRBJ2-7): GAGVSQTPSNKVTEKGKYVELRCDPISGHTALYWYRQSLGQGPEFLIYFQGTGAADDSGLPNDRFFAVRPEGSVSTLKIQRTERGDSAVYLCASSLYGTGSYEQYFGPGTRLTVT.

This clone was observed once. CDR3 sequence: CASSRSGRDTGELFF. CDR3 in DNA: TGTGCCAGCAGCCGTAGCGGGAGAGACACCGGGGAGCTGTTTTTT. The V call is TRBV11-1, the J call TRBJ2-2; the match to TRBD2 covers 9 bases. Trimming cost V 5 bases and J 3 bases; bases outside gene matches: 4. The CDR3 contains 15 residues. Germline CDR1 and CDR2: SGHAT and FQDESV (reference sequence).

This rearrangement joins TRBV2 to TRBJ2-4; 9 bases match TRBD2. From germline, CDR1 is SNHLY and CDR2 FYNNEI. This CDR3 is built from 16 residues. V shed 3 bases and J 1 base; nucleotides not matched to a gene: 4. The CDR3: CASSDATSGAKNIQYF. CDR3 DNA sequence: TGTGCCAGCAGTGATGCGACTAGCGGCGCCAAAAACATTCAGTACTTC.

The chain employs TRBV27 and TRBJ2-7; possibly TRBD1 for D (6 bases). Trimming took off 5 bases at V and 2 bases at J, with 22 bases between the two ends. The CDR3 has 17 residues. Per the germline V gene, CDR1 is MNHEY and CDR2 is SMNVEV (reference sequence). In DNA form, the CDR3 reads TGTGCCAGCAGTACGCAACAGGGTCAAGAGAGAACCTACGAGCAGTACTTC. Its protein is CASSTQQGQERTYEQYF.

CDR3 coding DNA: TGTGCCAGCAGTTTCCAGGGGGCCCCCTACGAGCAGTACTTC. Residues: CASSFQGAPYEQYF. The chain links TRBV27 to TRBJ2-7; 8 nucleotides match TRBD1. Per the germline V gene, CDR1 is MNHEY and CDR2 is SMNVEV (reference sequence). V was pared by 3 bases and J by 2 bases, with 3 bases of the junction left unmatched. The CDR3 covers 14 residues.

The chain carries TRBV6-1 and TRBJ1-4; perhaps TRBD1 as D (5 bases). This CDR3 is built from 15 residues. CDR1 and CDR2 from the germline V gene are MNHNS and SASEGT. Trimming shortened V by 6 bases and J by 6 bases, and 17 bases separated the two germline ends. CDR3 region: CASRSSGVGDEKLFF. CDR3 nucleotide sequence: TGTGCCAGCAGATCATCGGGGGTAGGGGATGAAAAACTGTTTTTT.

This clone has only a few counts. V is TRBV19 and J is TRBJ1-1; D possibly corresponds to TRBD1 (6 bases). This CDR3 contains 13 residues. Trimming cost V 3 bases and J 7 bases, with 12 bases left between them. Germline V gene data show CDR1 as LNHDA and CDR2 as SQIVND (reference sequence). Written as DNA, the CDR3 is TGTGCCAGTAGTATCGGGCTGACAGGTGAAGCTTTCTTT. It specifies CASSIGLTGEAFF.

V gene TRBV30 combines with J gene TRBJ1-2; D ambiguous. Trimming stripped 4 bases from V and 4 bases from J, with 19 bases between. CDR3 length equals 15 residues. Germline values: CDR1 GTSNPN, CDR2 SVGIG (reference sequence). CDR3 residues: CAWNDGTDISYGYTF. The CDR3 DNA follows: TGTGCCTGGAATGACGGCACAGATATTTCCTATGGCTACACCTTC.

The chain links TRBV11-2 to TRBJ2-1; 9 bases agree with TRBD2. With V trimmed by 6 bases and J by 3 bases, 6 bases remained unmatched. This CDR3 is built from 15 residues. The germline CDR1 and CDR2 sequences are SGHAT and FQNNGV. CDR3 bases: TGTGCCAGCAGACGGACTAGCGTTGACTACAATGAGCAGTTCTTC. Amino acid sequence: CASRRTSVDYNEQFF.

The chain links TRBV25-1 to TRBJ2-3, with TRBD1 matching 7 bases. Germline-derived CDR1 and CDR2 are MGHDK and SYGVNS. This CDR3 has 15 amino acids. Trimming removed 1 base from V and 2 bases from J; junction bases left unmatched: 3. This chain's CDR3 is CASSEWTGITDTQYF. The CDR3 region has the DNA TGTGCCAGCAGTGAATGGACAGGAATCACAGATACGCAGTATTTT.

The V gene is TRBV30, the J gene TRBJ1-4, with 11 bases identical to TRBD1. Germline V CDR1 and CDR2: GTSNPN, SVGIG (reference sequence). V shed 5 bases, J shed 8 bases, and the junction held 4 bases outside the gene matches. The CDR3 is 13 residues long. The CDR3 sequence is CAWGGQGVEKLFF. The CDR3 DNA follows: TGTGCCTGGGGGGGACAGGGGGTCGAAAAACTGTTTTTT.

A few counts support this clone. This chain connects TRBV5-8 to TRBJ1-5; D is ambiguous. The CDR3 spans 12 residues. V lost 0 bases and J 15 bases, leaving 13 bases between the germline ends. Looked up from germline, CDR1 is SGHTS and CDR2 is YDEGEE. This CDR3 is CASSLEEAPSHF. The CDR3 DNA reads as TGTGCCAGCAGCTTGGAAGAGGCTCCATCGCATTTT.

The chain joins TRBV5-1 to TRBJ1-1, with a possible D match to TRBD1 (5 bases). V shed 1 base and J shed 5 bases, with 18 bases lying between them. Looked up from germline, CDR1 is SGHRS and CDR2 is YFSETQ. CDR3 length: 16 amino acids. In DNA, the CDR3 is TGCGCCAGCAGCTTGAACGGTGAGCCAGGGTGGACTGAAGCTTTCTTT. This gives the protein CASSLNGEPGWTEAFF.

This chain links TRBV5-1 with TRBJ2-1, with TRBD1 matching 9 bases. V gave up 0 bases and J gave up 8 bases; unmatched junction bases: 6. The CDR3 extends over 15 amino acids. Germline V CDR1 and CDR2: SGHRS, YFSETQ. CDR3 loop: CASSLGGTGSDEQFF. CDR3 nucleotide sequence: TGCGCCAGCAGCTTGGGAGGGACAGGGAGCGATGAGCAGTTCTTC. Supplemented by reference TRBV5-1 and TRBJ2-1, the full variable domain reads KAGVTQTPRYLIKTRGQQVTLSCSPISGHRSVSWYQQTPGQGLQFLFEYFSETQRNKGNFPGRFSGRQFSNSRSEMNVSTLELGDSALYLCASSLGGTGSDEQFFGPGTRLTVL.

As for this clone: Relative to the germline gene, one junction end is altered; a read error may explain this. The chain combines TRBV7-6 with TRBJ2-7; 10 bases align to TRBD2. The CDR3 has 14 amino acids. Germline V gene sequence: CDR1 SGHVS, CDR2 FNYEAQ. The CDR3 region has the DNA TGTGCCAGCAGCCTAGCGGGAGTAGTGGACGAGCAGTACTTC. It specifies CASSLAGVVDEQYF. The full variable domain, with the rest looked up from reference TRBV7-6 and TRBJ2-7, is GAGVSQSPRYKVTKRGQDVALRCDPISGHVSLYWYRQALGQGPEFLTYFNYEAQQDKSGLPNDRFSAERPEGSISTLTIQRTEQRDSAMYRCASSLAGVVDEQYFGPGTRLTVT.

The rearrangement uses TRBV7-9 and TRBJ2-2; D is unresolved. The CDR3 runs to 12 residues. Trimming left V 6 bases short and J 6 bases short, with 8 bases between. The germline CDR1 and CDR2 sequences are SEHNR and FQNEAQ (reference sequence). CDR3 nucleotide sequence: TGTGCCAGCAGTCCTCGCGCCGGGGAGCTGTTTTTT. This translates into CASSPRAGELFF.